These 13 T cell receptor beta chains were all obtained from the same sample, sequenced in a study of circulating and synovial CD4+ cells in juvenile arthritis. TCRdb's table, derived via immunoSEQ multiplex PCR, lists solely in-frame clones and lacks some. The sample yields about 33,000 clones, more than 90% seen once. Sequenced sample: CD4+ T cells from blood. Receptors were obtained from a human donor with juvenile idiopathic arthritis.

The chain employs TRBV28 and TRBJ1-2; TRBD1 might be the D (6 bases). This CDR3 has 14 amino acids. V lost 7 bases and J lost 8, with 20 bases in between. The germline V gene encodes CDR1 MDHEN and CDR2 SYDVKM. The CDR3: CASNSPKGDRGYTF. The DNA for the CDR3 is TGTGCCAGCAATTCGCCGAAGGGGGATAGGGGCTACACCTTC.

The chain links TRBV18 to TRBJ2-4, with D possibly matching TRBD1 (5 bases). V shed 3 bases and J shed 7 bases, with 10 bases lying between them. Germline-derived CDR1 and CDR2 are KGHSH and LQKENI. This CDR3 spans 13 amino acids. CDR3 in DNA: TGTGCCAGCTCACCGGGGCAGAGTAACATTCAGTACTTC. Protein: CASSPGQSNIQYF.

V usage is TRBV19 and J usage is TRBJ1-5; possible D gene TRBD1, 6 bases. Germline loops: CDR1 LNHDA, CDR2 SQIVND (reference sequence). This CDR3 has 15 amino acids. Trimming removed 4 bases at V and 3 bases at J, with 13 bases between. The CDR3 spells CASSNLTGFNQPQHF. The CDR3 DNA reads TGTGCCAGTAGTAACCTAACAGGGTTCAATCAGCCCCAGCATTTT. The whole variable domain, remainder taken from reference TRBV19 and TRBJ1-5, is DGGITQSPKYLFRKEGQNVTLSCEQNLNHDAMYWYRQDPGQGLRLIYYSQIVNDFQKGDIAEGYSVSREKKESFPLTVTSAQKNPTAFYLCASSNLTGFNQPQHFGDGTRLSIL.

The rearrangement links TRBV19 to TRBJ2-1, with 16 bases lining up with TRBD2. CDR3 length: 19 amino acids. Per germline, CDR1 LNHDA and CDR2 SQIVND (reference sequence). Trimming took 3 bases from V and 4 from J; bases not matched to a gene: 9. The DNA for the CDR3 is TGTGCCAGTAGTATCCGTCCCGGGACTAGCGGGAGGGGGTACAATGAGCAGTTCTTC. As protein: CASSIRPGTSGRGYNEQFF.

CDR3 protein: CASSLRGRENTGELFF. The CDR3 DNA sequence: TGTGCCAGCAGCCTGAGGGGGCGGGAGAACACCGGGGAGCTGTTTTTT. The V and J genes are TRBV7-9 and TRBJ2-2, with D perhaps matching TRBD1 (7 bases). From germline, CDR1 is SEHNR and CDR2 FQNEAQ (reference sequence). The CDR3 length is 16 residues. V lost 5 bases, J lost 1 base, and 14 bases lay in between.

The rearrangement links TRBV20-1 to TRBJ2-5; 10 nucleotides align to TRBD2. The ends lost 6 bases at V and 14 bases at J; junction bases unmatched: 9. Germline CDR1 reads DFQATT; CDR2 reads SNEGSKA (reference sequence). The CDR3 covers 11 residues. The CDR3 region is CSAPGTSVPYF. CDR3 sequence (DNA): TGCAGTGCACCCGGGACTAGCGTCCCTTACTTC.

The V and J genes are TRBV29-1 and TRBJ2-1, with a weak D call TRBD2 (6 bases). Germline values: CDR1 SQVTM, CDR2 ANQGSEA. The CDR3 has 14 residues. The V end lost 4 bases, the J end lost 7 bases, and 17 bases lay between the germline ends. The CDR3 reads CSVGRLLGGNEQFF. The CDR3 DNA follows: TGCAGCGTTGGGAGGCTCCTCGGGGGAAATGAGCAGTTCTTC.

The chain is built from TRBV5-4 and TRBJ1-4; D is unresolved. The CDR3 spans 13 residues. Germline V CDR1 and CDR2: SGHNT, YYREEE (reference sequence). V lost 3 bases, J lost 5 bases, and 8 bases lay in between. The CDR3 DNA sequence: TGTGCCAGCAGCTCCCCCTCGAATGAAAAACTGTTTTTT. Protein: CASSSPSNEKLFF.

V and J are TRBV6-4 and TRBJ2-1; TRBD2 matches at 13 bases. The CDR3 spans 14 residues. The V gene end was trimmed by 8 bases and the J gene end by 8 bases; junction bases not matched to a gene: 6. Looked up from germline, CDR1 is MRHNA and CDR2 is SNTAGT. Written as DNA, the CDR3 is TGTGCCAGCGGGACTAGCGGGGTCAATGATGAGCAGTTCTTC. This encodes CASGTSGVNDEQFF.

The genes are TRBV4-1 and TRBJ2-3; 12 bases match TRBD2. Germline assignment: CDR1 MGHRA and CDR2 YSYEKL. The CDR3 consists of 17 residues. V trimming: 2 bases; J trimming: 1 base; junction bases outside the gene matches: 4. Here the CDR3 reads CASSQLAGGPGTDTQYF. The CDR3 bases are TGCGCCAGCAGCCAACTAGCGGGAGGGCCCGGCACAGATACGCAGTATTTT.

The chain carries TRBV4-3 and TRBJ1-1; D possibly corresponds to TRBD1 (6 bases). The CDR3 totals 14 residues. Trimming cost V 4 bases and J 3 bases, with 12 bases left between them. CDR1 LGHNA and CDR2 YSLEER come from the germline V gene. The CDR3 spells CASSRGLLDTEAFF. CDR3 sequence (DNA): TGCGCCAGCAGCCGGGGGCTTCTGGACACTGAAGCTTTCTTT.

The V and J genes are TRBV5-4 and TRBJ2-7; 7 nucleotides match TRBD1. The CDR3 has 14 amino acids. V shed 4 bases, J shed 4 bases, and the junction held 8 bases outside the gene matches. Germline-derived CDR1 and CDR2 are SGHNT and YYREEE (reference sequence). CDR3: CASSPRDREYEQYF. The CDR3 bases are TGTGCCAGCAGCCCACGGGACAGAGAGTACGAGCAGTACTTC. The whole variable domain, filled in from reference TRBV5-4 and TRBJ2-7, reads ETGVTQSPTHLIKTRGQQVTLRCSSQSGHNTVSWYQQALGQGPQFIFQYYREEENGRGNFPPRFSGLQFPNYSSELNVNALELDDSALYLCASSPRDREYEQYFGPGTRLTVT.

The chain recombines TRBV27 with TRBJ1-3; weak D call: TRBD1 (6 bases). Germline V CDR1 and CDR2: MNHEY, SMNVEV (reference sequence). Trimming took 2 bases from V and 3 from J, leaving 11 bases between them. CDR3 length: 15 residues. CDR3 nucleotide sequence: TGTGCCAGCAGTTTACAGGGGAGAAATGGAAACACCATATATTTT. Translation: CASSLQGRNGNTIYF.